These T cell receptor beta chains were read from a single sample in a study of blood T cell repertoires in COVID-19. The method was immunoSEQ multiplex PCR; TCRdb's version includes in-frame clones alone and lacks a portion of them. The data contain around 270,000 clones, about 87% of them seen just once; the ten biggest clones take up about 5%. Input material: peripheral blood. The receptor set was obtained from a woman aged 55 to 70 with COVID-19, enrolled during active disease. CDR3s include the opening cysteine and the closing phenylalanine or tryptophan. The D gene is left open where the match is weak.

j_gene | v_gene | d_gene | CDR3nt | CDR3aa
TRBJ1-2 | TRBV5-8 | - | TGTGCCAGCAGCTTGGTTGCCATTGAGACCTTC | CASSLVAIETF
TRBJ2-7 | TRBV3-1/TRBV3-2 | TRBD2 | TGTGCCAGCAGCCAAGTTCCGGTCCTAGCGGGAGGGGCGTCAGCCTACGAGCAGTACTTC | CASSQVPVLAGGASAYEQYF
TRBJ2-1 | TRBV6-5 | TRBD2 | TGTGCCAGCAGTTACTCGAGCGGGAGGGCCCGTGAGCAGTTCTTC | CASSYSSGRAREQFF
TRBJ2-1 | TRBV3-1/TRBV3-2 | TRBD2 | TGTGCCAGCAGCCAAGATTGGCGGGAGTCCTACAATGAGCAGTTCTTC | CASSQDWRESYNEQFF
TRBJ1-2 | TRBV21-1 | - | TGTGCCAGCAGCAAAGTACGGTCTCCTAACTATGGCTACACCTTC | CASSKVRSPNYGYTF
TRBJ1-1 | TRBV5-4 | - | TGTGCCAGCAGCTTGGATTTGGGTGGGCCTGAAGCTTTCTTT | CASSLDLGGPEAFF
TRBJ1-5 | TRBV28 | TRBD1 | TGTGCCAGCAGTTTGGGACAGAGCAATCAGCCCCAGCATTTT | CASSLGQSNQPQHF
TRBJ2-6 | TRBV10-3 | - | TGTGCCATCAGTGCCCAGGGGGGCAGGTCTGTCTCCGGGGCCAACGTCCTGACTTTC | CAISAQGGRSVSGANVLTF
TRBJ2-2 | TRBV5-1 | - | TGCGCCAGCAGCTTGGCCGGGAGAGGGGCCGGGGAGCTGTTTTTT | CASSLAGRGAGELFF
TRBJ2-2 | TRBV7-3 | - | TGTGCCAGCAGCCCCCCTTTTATGACCGGGGAGCTGTTTTTT | CASSPPFMTGELFF